This T cell receptor (beta chain) comes out of a study of T cells in Graves' hyperthyroidism and ophthalmopathy. The source material, RNA transcripts, was used to amplify TCR beta CDR3 regions. TCR CDR3 regions were first amplified by RT-PCR with HTBI primers. TCRdb re-called the multiplex PCR reads through MiXCR, storing one row per CDR3 protein. The table lists approximately 690,000 distinct CDR3 sequences, less than 25% of them singletons. The study excluded patients with uncontrolled infection, other autoimmune disease, pregnancy or lactation. On the basis of clinical symptoms, serum thyroxine and TRAb, thyroid ultrasound and orbital computed tomography, diagnoses were made. This sample holds PBMCs from roughly 10 ml fresh peripheral blood. The CDR3 consists of 13 residues. CDR1 and CDR2 (germline): SGHAT, FQNNGV. Trimming removed 5 bases from V and 6 bases from J, with 11 bases in between. The sample holds many counts of this clonotype.

V and J are TRBV11-2 and TRBJ2-1, with a tentative D call TRBD2 (6 bases). The sample was blood. The TCR sequence derives from a man between 25 and 39 years old with Graves' ophthalmopathy. As DNA, the CDR3 is TGTGCCAGCAGCACACGGGACTCCAATGAGCAGTTCTTC. This encodes CASSTRDSNEQFF.